These T cell receptor beta chains were read from a single sample in a study of T cell repertoires in cytomegalovirus infection. From the reads, TCRdb called clonotypes with MiXCR, one entry per CDR3 protein. The sample has roughly 920,000 distinct CDR3 sequences, roughly 30% seen once. These TCRs' antigens remain unknown. This specimen consisted of cultured CD8+ T cells from PBMCs, obtained from culture after CMV antigen stimulation. The receptors were gathered from a human donor in good health (CMV status not recorded). Some clones in this sample may be carry-over from other donors' samples. Each CDR3 is given with its conserved first and last residue. The D gene is left open where the match is weak. For some rows the clone size is stated as once, few or many, or as a class when expanded; others skip it.

d_call,j_call,cdr3_length,v_call,clone_size,cdr3_aa,cdr3_nt
.,TRBJ1-6,17,TRBV12-3/TRBV12-4,many,CASSYPSSRGLSSPLHF,TGTGCCAGCAGCTACCCTTCCAGCAGGGGACTTAGTTCACCCCTCCACTTT
TRBD2,TRBJ2-1,21,TRBV6-5,.,CASSYFGRPGLAGGKKNEQFF,TGTGCCAGCAGTTACTTCGGCAGGCCGGGACTAGCGGGGGGAAAGAAGAATGAGCAGTTCTTC
TRBD1,TRBJ1-2,17,TRBV28,.,CASSPPGTWTGENGYTF,TGTGCCAGCAGTCCCCCAGGGACATGGACAGGGGAAAATGGCTACACCTTC
.,TRBJ1-5,15,TRBV6-1,.,CASSEAGTVNQPQHF,TGTGCCAGCAGTGAAGCGGGGACGGTGAATCAGCCCCAGCATTTT
.,TRBJ2-6,14,TRBV27,.,CASRLISGANVLTF,TGTGCCAGCAGACTTATCTCTGGGGCCAACGTCCTGACTTTC
.,TRBJ1-2,13,TRBV7-9,.,CASGQITNYGYTF,TGTGCCAGCGGACAGATCACTAACTATGGCTACACCTTC
TRBD1,TRBJ2-2,14,TRBV7-6,many,CASSLVQGPGELFF,TGTGCCAGCAGCTTAGTACAGGGGCCCGGGGAGCTGTTTTTT
TRBD1,TRBJ1-6,13,TRBV19,few,CASSPGGRSPLHF,TGTGCCAGTAGTCCAGGGGGCAGATCACCCCTCCACTTT
.,TRBJ1-3,15,TRBV7-7,many,CASSLDAGSGNTIYF,TGTGCTAGCAGCTTAGACGCGGGCTCTGGAAACACCATATATTTT
TRBD2,TRBJ2-7,17,TRBV5-5,.,CASSFYHSGGTSYEQYF,TGTGCCAGCAGCTTCTACCATAGCGGGGGAACCTCCTACGAGCAGTACTTC
.,TRBJ1-1,13,TRBV7-9,.,CASSWGVDTEAFF,TGTGCCAGCAGCTGGGGGGTGGACACTGAAGCTTTCTTT
.,TRBJ2-1,14,TRBV2,.,CASSEVGQSNEQFF,TGTGCCAGCAGTGAAGTGGGCCAAAGTAATGAGCAGTTCTTC
.,TRBJ1-1,13,TRBV7-3,many,CASSGRGRTEAFF,TGTGCCAGCAGCGGAAGGGGCCGCACTGAAGCTTTCTTT
.,TRBJ1-2,16,TRBV10-3,.,CAISELAAAANYGYTF,TGTGCCATCAGTGAGTTGGCCGCGGCGGCTAACTATGGCTACACCTTC
TRBD1,TRBJ1-5,15,TRBV6-6,.,CASSYTDRERQPQHF,TGTGCCAGCAGTTATACGGACAGGGAGAGACAGCCCCAGCATTTT
TRBD1,TRBJ2-2,16,TRBV7-2,many,CASSHRDRVFTGELFF,TGTGCCAGCAGCCACCGGGACAGGGTCTTCACCGGGGAGCTGTTTTTT
.,TRBJ2-3,15,TRBV7-2,many,CASSPRGPYTDTQYF,TGTGCCAGCAGCCCCCGCGGCCCCTACACAGATACGCAGTATTTT
TRBD2,TRBJ2-6,18,TRBV20-1,once,CSASEGRDLCSGANVLTF,TGCAGTGCTAGTGAGGGGAGGGACTTATGCTCTGGGGCCAACGTCCTGACTTTC
TRBD1,TRBJ1-2,16,TRBV6-5,.,CASSYTGAGGNYGYTF,TGTGCCAGCAGTTACACCGGAGCAGGGGGGAACTATGGCTACACCTTC
.,TRBJ1-2,16,TRBV20-1,.,CSARDPPGRTNYGYTF,TGCAGTGCTAGAGATCCCCCAGGCCGAACTAACTATGGCTACACCTTC
.,TRBJ1-1,15,TRBV6-6,.,CASSYSSVGNTEAFF,TGTGCCAGCAGTTACTCGTCAGTAGGGAACACTGAAGCTTTCTTT
.,TRBJ2-2,12,TRBV7-6,few,CASSPREGELFF,TGTGCCAGCAGCCCTCGTGAGGGGGAGCTGTTTTTT
.,TRBJ1-3,14,TRBV27,many,CASSARGRGNTIYF,TGTGCCAGCAGCGCTCGGGGGCGGGGAAACACCATATATTTT
.,TRBJ2-1,14,TRBV28,.,CASSPTWAWDEQFF,TGTGCCAGCAGTCCGACCTGGGCGTGGGATGAGCAGTTCTTC
.,TRBJ1-5,14,TRBV20-1,.,CSASERGLSQPQHF,TGCAGTGCTAGCGAAAGGGGACTATCTCAGCCCCAGCATTTT
.,TRBJ1-2,15,TRBV2,few,CAQPWEIGALSGYTF,TGTGCGCAGCCATGGGAGATAGGGGCGTTGAGTGGCTACACCTTC
TRBD1,TRBJ2-2,15,TRBV2,.,CASREGQGFTGELFF,TGTGCCAGCAGGGAGGGACAGGGATTCACCGGGGAGCTGTTTTTT
TRBD1,TRBJ1-1,13,TRBV12-3/TRBV12-4,.,CASSPDRGGEAFF,TGTGCCAGCAGCCCAGACAGGGGCGGTGAAGCTTTCTTT
.,TRBJ2-2,13,TRBV6-5,.,CASSYSIAGELFF,TGTGCCAGCAGTTACTCGATCGCCGGGGAGCTGTTTTTT
.,TRBJ2-1,16,TRBV13,few,CASSRGRGSSYNEQFF,TGTGCCAGCAGCCGGGGGCGGGGGAGCTCCTACAATGAGCAGTTCTTC
.,TRBJ2-5,14,TRBV6-5,.,CASSYSDGEETQYF,TGTGCCAGCAGTTACTCCGACGGTGAAGAGACCCAGTACTTC
.,TRBJ2-6,15,TRBV4-1,.,CASSYRVSGTNVLTF,TGCGCCAGCAGTTACAGGGTATCTGGGACCAACGTCCTGACTTTC
.,TRBJ2-2,13,TRBV7-9,.,CASTDRPAGELFF,TGTGCCAGCACTGATAGACCCGCAGGGGAGCTGTTTTTT
.,TRBJ1-5,10,TRBV6-1,few,CASSDQPQHF,TGTGCCAGCAGTGATCAGCCCCAGCATTTT
TRBD1,TRBJ1-2,12,TRBV7-8,.,CASSSDRDGYTF,TGTGCCAGCAGCTCGGACAGGGATGGCTACACCTTC
.,TRBJ2-5,13,TRBV29-1,.,CSVEDTWTGTQYF,TGCAGCGTTGAGGATACATGGACCGGGACCCAGTACTTC
.,TRBJ1-1,11,TRBV12-5,.,CASGFGVEAFF,TGTGCTAGTGGTTTTGGGGTTGAAGCTTTCTTT
TRBD1,TRBJ2-5,19,TRBV25-1,few,CASSEYFWGQGAPQETQYF,TGTGCCAGCAGTGAATATTTTTGGGGACAGGGGGCCCCTCAAGAGACCCAGTACTTC
.,TRBJ1-1,13,TRBV7-6,many,CASSLAGSGEAFF,TGTGCCAGCAGCTTAGCGGGGTCGGGTGAAGCTTTCTTT
TRBD2,TRBJ2-3,18,TRBV25-1,.,CASSESRGLARSTDTQYF,TGTGCCAGCAGTGAATCTAGAGGACTAGCCCGGTCCACAGATACGCAGTATTTT
.,TRBJ1-2,15,TRBV27,.,CASSLSAGTQYDYTF,TGTGCCAGCAGTTTATCGGCCGGGACACAATACGACTACACCTTC
TRBD1,TRBJ2-3,14,TRBV7-9,many,CASSSGQSTDTQYF,TGTGCCAGCAGCTCGGGACAGAGCACAGATACGCAGTATTTT
.,TRBJ2-5,12,TRBV7-9,few,CASSHRVETQYF,TGTGCCAGCAGCCACAGGGTGGAGACCCAGTACTTC
.,TRBJ1-5,14,TRBV19,.,CASSVGFSNQPQHF,TGTGCCAGTAGCGTGGGTTTTAGCAATCAGCCCCAGCATTTT
.,TRBJ1-5,16,TRBV12-3/TRBV12-4,few,CASSLIGASPNQPQHF,TGTGCCAGCAGTTTAATTGGTGCCTCCCCCAATCAGCCCCAGCATTTT
.,TRBJ2-7,12,TRBV6-5,.,CASGRNPYEQYF,TGTGCCAGCGGCCGGAACCCCTACGAGCAGTACTTC
TRBD2,TRBJ2-1,14,TRBV12-3/TRBV12-4,few,CASSPRGGSDEQFF,TGTGCCAGCAGTCCCCGCGGGGGGTCGGATGAGCAGTTCTTC
TRBD1,TRBJ1-2,15,TRBV2,few,CASRDRDGEHYGYTF,TGTGCCAGCAGGGACAGGGACGGAGAACACTATGGCTACACCTTC